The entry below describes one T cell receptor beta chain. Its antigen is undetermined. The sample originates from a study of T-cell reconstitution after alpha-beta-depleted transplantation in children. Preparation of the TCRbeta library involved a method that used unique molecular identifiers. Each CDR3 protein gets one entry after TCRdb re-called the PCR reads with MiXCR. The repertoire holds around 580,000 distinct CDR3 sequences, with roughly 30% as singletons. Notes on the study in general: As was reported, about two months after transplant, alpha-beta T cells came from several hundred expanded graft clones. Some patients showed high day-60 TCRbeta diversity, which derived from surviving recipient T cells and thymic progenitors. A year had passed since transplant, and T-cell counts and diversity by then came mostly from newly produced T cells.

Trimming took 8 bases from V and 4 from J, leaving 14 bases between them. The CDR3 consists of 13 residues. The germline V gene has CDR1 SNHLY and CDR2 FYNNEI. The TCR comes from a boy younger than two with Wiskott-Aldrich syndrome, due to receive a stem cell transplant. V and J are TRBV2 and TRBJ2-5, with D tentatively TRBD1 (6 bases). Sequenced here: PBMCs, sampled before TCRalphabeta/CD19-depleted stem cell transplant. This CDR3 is CASGIIGGETQYF. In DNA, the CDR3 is TGTGCCAGCGGAATAATAGGGGGAGAGACCCAGTACTTC.